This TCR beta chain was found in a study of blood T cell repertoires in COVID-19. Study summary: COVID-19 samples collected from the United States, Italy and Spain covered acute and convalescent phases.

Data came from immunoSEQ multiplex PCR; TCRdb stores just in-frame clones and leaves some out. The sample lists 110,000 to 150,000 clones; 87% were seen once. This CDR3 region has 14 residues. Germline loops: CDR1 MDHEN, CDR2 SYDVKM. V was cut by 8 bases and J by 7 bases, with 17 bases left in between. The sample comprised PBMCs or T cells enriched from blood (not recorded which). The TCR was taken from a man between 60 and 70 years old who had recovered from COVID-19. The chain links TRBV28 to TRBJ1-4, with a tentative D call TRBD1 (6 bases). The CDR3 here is CASAIRGAGEKLFF. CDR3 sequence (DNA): TGTGCCAGCGCGATACGGGGGGCCGGTGAAAAACTGTTTTTT. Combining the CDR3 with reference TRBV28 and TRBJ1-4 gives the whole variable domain DVKVTQSSRYLVKRTGEKVFLECVQDMDHENMFWYRQDPGLGLRLIYFSYDVKMKEKGDIPEGYSVSREKKERFSLILESASTNQTSMYLCASAIRGAGEKLFFGSGTQLSVL.